This T cell receptor beta chain was sequenced for a study of shared clonotypes between healthy human individuals. Study results and limitations: Incompleteness in sorted-subset sequencing, despite large depth, was shown by rarefaction. As a rule, naive subsets had a larger estimated richness than memory subsets.

As to this clone: Its antigen is currently unknown.

The V gene lost 6 bases and the J gene lost 7 bases, with 10 bases spanning the gap. The length of the CDR3 is 11 residues. The germline V gene encodes CDR1 SQVTM and CDR2 ANQGSEA. Genomic DNA of every subset was divided equally among multiple immunoSEQ plates. TCRdb's copy holds only in-frame clones and misses some; the assay was immunoSEQ multiplex PCR. Counted here are around 1,100,000 clones, 77% occurring once; the ten biggest clones make up over 0.8%. Those who donated, Caucasian adults without exception, all lived in Nashville, Tennessee. J is TRBJ2-1 and V is TRBV29-1; D is unresolved. The receptor comes from a man younger than 35 in good health. Some clones in this sample may be carry-over from other donors' samples. Sequencing used memory CD4+ T cells from PBMCs. Subset given: CD45RA-negative fraction. CDR3 DNA sequence: TGCAGCGTCCAACGCAGTAATGAGCAGTTCTTC. Protein: CSVQRSNEQFF.